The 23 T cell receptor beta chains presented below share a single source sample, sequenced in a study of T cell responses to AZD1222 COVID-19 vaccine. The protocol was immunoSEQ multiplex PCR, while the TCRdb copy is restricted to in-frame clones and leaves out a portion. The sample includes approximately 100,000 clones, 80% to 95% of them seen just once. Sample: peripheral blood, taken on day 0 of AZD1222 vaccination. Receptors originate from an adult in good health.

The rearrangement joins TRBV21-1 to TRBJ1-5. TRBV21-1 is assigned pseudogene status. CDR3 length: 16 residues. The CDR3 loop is CASSKDGGDSNQPQHF. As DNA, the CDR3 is TGTGCCAGCAGCAAAGACGGAGGGGATAGCAATCAGCCCCAGCATTTT.

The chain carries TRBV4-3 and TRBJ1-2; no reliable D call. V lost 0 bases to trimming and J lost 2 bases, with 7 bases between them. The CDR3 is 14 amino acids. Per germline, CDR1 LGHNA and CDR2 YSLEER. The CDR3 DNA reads TGCGCCAGCAGCCAAGACCAAATAAACTATGGCTACACCTTC. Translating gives CASSQDQINYGYTF.

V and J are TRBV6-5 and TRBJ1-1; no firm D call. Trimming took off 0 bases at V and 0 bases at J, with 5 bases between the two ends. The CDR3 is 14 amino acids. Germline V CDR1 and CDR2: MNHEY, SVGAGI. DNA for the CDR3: TGTGCCAGCAGTTACTCGATATTGAACACTGAAGCTTTCTTT. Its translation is CASSYSILNTEAFF.

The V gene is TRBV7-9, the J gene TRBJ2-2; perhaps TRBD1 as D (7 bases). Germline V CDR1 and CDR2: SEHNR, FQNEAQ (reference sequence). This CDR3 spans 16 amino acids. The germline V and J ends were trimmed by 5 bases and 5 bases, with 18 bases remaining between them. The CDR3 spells CASSRQGGSGTGELFF. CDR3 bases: TGTGCCAGCAGCCGCCAGGGGGGCAGTGGAACCGGGGAGCTGTTTTTT.

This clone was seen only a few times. CDR3 sequence: CASSLNWDRAFGGELFF. The DNA of the CDR3 is TGTGCCAGTAGTCTCAATTGGGACAGGGCTTTTGGCGGGGAGCTGTTTTTT. The chain carries TRBV19 and TRBJ2-2; 9 nucleotides agree with TRBD1. V lost 5 bases and J lost 7; bases outside the gene matches: 14. This CDR3 spans 17 amino acids. Germline CDR1 reads LNHDA; CDR2 reads SQIVND (reference sequence).

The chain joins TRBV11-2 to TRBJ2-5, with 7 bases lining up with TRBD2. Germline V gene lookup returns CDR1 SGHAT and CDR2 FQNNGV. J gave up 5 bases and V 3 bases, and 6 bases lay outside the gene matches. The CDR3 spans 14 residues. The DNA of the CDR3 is TGTGCCAGCAGCTTGGGCGGGGGTTCGGAGACCCAGTACTTC. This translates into CASSLGGGSETQYF.

CDR3 residues: CASSRGLAAYNEQFF. CDR3 coding DNA: TGCGCCAGCAGCCGGGGACTAGCGGCCTACAATGAGCAGTTCTTC. The rearrangement uses TRBV4-1 and TRBJ2-1; 11 positions agree with TRBD2. Per germline, CDR1 MGHRA and CDR2 YSYEKL. Trimming removed 4 bases from V and 2 bases from J; junction bases left unmatched: 1. The CDR3 length is 15 residues.

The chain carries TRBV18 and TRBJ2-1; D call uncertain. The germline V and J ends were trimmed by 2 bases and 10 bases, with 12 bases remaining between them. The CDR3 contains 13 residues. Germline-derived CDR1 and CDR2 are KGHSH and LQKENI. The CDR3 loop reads CASSPGGIEEQFF. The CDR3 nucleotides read TGTGCCAGCTCACCAGGCGGAATAGAAGAGCAGTTCTTC.

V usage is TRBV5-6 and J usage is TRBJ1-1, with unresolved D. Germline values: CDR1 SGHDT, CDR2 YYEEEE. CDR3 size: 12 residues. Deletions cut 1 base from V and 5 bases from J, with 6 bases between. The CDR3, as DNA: TGTGCCAGCAGCTTGTGGCGGACTGAAGCTTTCTTT. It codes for CASSLWRTEAFF.

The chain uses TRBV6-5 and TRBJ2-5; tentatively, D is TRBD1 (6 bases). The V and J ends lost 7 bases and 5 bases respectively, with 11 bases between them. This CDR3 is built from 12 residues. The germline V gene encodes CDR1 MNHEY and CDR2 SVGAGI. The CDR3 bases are TGTGCCAGCACATCACAGGGTGAGACCCAGTACTTC. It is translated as CASTSQGETQYF.

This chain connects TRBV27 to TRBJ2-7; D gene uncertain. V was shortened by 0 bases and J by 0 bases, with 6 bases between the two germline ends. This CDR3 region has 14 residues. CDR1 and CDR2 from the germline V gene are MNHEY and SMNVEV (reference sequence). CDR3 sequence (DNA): TGTGCCAGCAGTTTATCGGTGGGCTCCTACGAGCAGTACTTC. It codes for CASSLSVGSYEQYF.

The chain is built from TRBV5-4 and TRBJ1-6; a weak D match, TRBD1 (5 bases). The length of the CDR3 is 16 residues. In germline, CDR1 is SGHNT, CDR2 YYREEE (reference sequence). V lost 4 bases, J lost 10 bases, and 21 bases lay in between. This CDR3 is CASSRGGLVLGSPLHF. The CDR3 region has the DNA TGTGCCAGCAGCCGGGGCGGATTGGTATTAGGATCACCCCTCCACTTT.

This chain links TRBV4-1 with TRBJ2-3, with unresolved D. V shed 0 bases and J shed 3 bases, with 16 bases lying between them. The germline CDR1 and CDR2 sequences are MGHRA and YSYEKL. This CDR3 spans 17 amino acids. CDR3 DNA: TGCGCCAGCAGCCAAGATCAATGGGGTATCGGAACAGATACGCAGTATTTT. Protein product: CASSQDQWGIGTDTQYF.

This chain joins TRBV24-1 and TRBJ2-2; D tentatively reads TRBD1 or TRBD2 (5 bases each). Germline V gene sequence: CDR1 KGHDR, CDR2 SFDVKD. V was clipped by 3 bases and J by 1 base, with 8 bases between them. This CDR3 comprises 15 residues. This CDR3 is CATSDPGRNTGELFF. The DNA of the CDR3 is TGTGCCACCAGTGATCCGGGACGGAACACCGGGGAGCTGTTTTTT.

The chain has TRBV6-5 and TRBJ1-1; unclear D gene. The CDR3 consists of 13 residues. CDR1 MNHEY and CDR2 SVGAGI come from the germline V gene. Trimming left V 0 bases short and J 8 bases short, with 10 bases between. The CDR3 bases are TGTGCCAGCAGTTACTCGAATGGACGGGAAGCTTTCTTT. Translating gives CASSYSNGREAFF.

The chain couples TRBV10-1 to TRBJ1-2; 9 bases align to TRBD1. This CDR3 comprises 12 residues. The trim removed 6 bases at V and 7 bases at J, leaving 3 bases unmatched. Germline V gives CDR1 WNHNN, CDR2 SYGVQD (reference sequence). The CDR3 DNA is TGCGCCAGCAGCCGGACAGGGGCTGGCTACACCTTC. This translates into CASSRTGAGYTF.

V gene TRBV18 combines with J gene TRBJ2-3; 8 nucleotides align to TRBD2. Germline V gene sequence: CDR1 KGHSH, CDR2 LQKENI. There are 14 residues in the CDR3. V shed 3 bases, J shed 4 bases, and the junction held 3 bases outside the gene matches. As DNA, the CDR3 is TGTGCCAGCTCACCCGGGGGGGCGCCAGATACGCAGTATTTT. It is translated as CASSPGGAPDTQYF.

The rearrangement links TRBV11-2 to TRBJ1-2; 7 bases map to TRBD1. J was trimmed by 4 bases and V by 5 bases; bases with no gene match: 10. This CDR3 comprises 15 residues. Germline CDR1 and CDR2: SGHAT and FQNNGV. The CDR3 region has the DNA TGTGCCAGCAGCCGGACTGGGCCAGGGGGCTATGGCTACACCTTC. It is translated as CASSRTGPGGYGYTF.

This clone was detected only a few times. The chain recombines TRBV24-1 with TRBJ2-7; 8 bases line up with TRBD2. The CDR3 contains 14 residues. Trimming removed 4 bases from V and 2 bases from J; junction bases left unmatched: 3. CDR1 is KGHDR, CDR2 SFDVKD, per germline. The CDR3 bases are TGTGCCACCAGTGAATCGGGACTAGCCTACGAGCAGTACTTC. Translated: CATSESGLAYEQYF.

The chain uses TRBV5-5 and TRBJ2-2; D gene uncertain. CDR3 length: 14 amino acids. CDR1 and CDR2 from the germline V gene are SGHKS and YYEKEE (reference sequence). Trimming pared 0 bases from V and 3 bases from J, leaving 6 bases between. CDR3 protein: CASSLGSYTGELFF. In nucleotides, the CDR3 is TGTGCCAGCAGCTTGGGCAGCTACACCGGGGAGCTGTTTTTT.

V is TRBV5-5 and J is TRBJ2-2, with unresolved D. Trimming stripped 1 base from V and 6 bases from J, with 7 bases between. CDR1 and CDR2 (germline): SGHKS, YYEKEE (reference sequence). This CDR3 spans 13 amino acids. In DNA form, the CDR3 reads TGTGCCAGCAGCTTGTTCGCGGCCGGGGAGCTGTTTTTT. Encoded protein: CASSLFAAGELFF.

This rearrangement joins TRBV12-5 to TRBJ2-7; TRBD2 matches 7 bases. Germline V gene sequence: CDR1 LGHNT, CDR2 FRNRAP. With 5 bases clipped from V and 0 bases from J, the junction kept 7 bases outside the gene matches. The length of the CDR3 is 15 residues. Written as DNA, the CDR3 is TGTGCTAGTGGTAGGGACTATGGTAGCTCCTACGAGCAGTACTTC. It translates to CASGRDYGSSYEQYF.

This CDR3 is CASSMEDRGGYNEQFF. The CDR3 bases are TGTGCCAGTAGTATGGAAGACAGGGGAGGCTACAATGAGCAGTTCTTC. The genes are TRBV19 and TRBJ2-1, with TRBD1 matching over 8 bases. With 3 bases clipped from V and 3 bases from J, the junction kept 7 bases outside the gene matches. Looked up from germline, CDR1 is LNHDA and CDR2 is SQIVND (reference sequence). This CDR3 comprises 16 residues.